Below are 16 T cell receptor beta chains sequenced from a single sample in a study of blood T cell repertoires in COVID-19. Generated by immunoSEQ multiplex PCR, the TCRdb table keeps only in-frame clones and is missing some. The table lists 95,000 to 150,000 clones, over 75% of them singletons. The sequenced sample consisted of peripheral blood. These receptors were collected from a woman older than 75 with acute or convalescent COVID-19.

The rearrangement links TRBV11-2 to TRBJ1-4, with D hard to call. The CDR3 sequence is 14 residues long. Between the trimmed V and J ends, which lost 2 bases and 6 bases, there was a span of 10 bases. Germline lookup yields CDR1 SGHAT and CDR2 FQNNGV. The CDR3 DNA follows: TGTGCCAGCAGCTTAACTGGGCCCTATGAAAAACTGTTTTTT. It yields the protein CASSLTGPYEKLFF.

V usage is TRBV10-3 and J usage is TRBJ1-3; 7 positions agree with TRBD1. Germline CDR1 is ENHRY and CDR2 is SYGVKD. The CDR3 length is 11 residues. V lost 9 bases, J lost 4 bases, and 0 bases stayed unmatched. The CDR3 sequence is CAMTGGNTIYF. The DNA for the CDR3 is TGTGCCATGACAGGGGGAAACACCATATATTTT.

The V call is TRBV19, the J call TRBJ1-5, with 10 bases matching TRBD1. This CDR3 is built from 15 residues. The germline V gene encodes CDR1 LNHDA and CDR2 SQIVND (reference sequence). V trimming: 3 bases; J trimming: 5 bases; junction bases outside the gene matches: 4. The CDR3 sequence is CASSIRGQGDQPQHF. The CDR3 DNA sequence: TGTGCCAGTAGTATCCGAGGACAGGGGGATCAGCCCCAGCATTTT.

V usage is TRBV10-2 and J usage is TRBJ2-7; D is perhaps TRBD1 (5 bases). This CDR3 region has 13 residues. The germline V gene has CDR1 WSHSY and CDR2 SAAADI. The V end was cut by 2 bases, the J end by 2 bases, with 7 bases between. CDR3 protein: CASSEPGTYEQYV. CDR3 DNA sequence: TGCGCCAGCAGTGAGCCAGGGACCTACGAGCAGTACGTC.

This sequence joins TRBV7-2 and TRBJ2-6; tentative D call: TRBD1 (5 bases). Germline CDR1 SGHTA, CDR2 FQGNSA. The CDR3 totals 16 residues. V was cut by 4 bases and J by 1 base, with 11 bases left in between. As DNA, the CDR3 is TGTGCCAGCAGCTCGCCCAGGGCTTCTGGGGCCAACGTCCTGACTTTC. The encoded protein is CASSSPRASGANVLTF. Full variable domain (remainder filled in from reference TRBV7-2 and TRBJ2-6): GAGVSQSPSNKVTEKGKDVELRCDPISGHTALYWYRQSLGQGLEFLIYFQGNSAPDKSGLPSDRFSAERTGGSVSTLTIQRTQQEDSAVYLCASSSPRASGANVLTFGAGSRLTVL.

The chain carries TRBV7-9 and TRBJ1-2, with a weak D call TRBD1 (6 bases). The CDR3 has 13 amino acids. The ends were cut back, 4 bases at V and 8 bases at J, with 14 bases in the middle. Germline CDR1 and CDR2: SEHNR and FQNEAQ (reference sequence). Written as DNA, the CDR3 is TGTGCCAGCAGCTGGGACATCCGTGTCGGCTACACCTTC. Translating it yields CASSWDIRVGYTF. Variable domain in full (rest from reference TRBV7-9 and TRBJ1-2): DTGVSQNPRHKITKRGQNVTFRCDPISEHNRLYWYRQTLGQGPEFLTYFQNEAQLEKSRLLSDRFSAERPKGSFSTLEIQRTEQGDSAMYLCASSWDIRVGYTFGSGTRLTVV.

J is TRBJ2-5 and V is TRBV3-1 (or the pseudogene TRBV3-2), with D uncertain. The V gene's germline CDR1 is LGHDT and CDR2 YNNKEL (reference sequence). Trimming removed 0 bases from V and 4 bases from J, with 15 bases in between. This CDR3 is 16 amino acids long. Here the CDR3 DNA reads TGTGCCAGCAGCCAAGATCGAGGAGTGGTGGGAGAGACCCAGTACTTC. Its protein is CASSQDRGVVGETQYF.

The V gene is TRBV6-4, the J gene TRBJ2-6; 7 bases agree with TRBD2. Unmatched junction bases numbered 4, after V lost 4 bases and J lost 1 base. Germline V gene sequence: CDR1 MRHNA, CDR2 SNTAGT. The CDR3 is made up of 16 amino acids. The CDR3 loop is CASSAAGVSGANVLTF. In DNA form, the CDR3 reads TGTGCCAGCAGTGCTGCGGGGGTTTCTGGGGCCAACGTCCTGACTTTC.

The chain joins TRBV7-6 to TRBJ1-1; D uncertain. Trimming shortened V by 3 bases and J by 3 bases, and 8 bases separated the two germline ends. The CDR3 is 13 amino acids. Germline CDR1 is SGHVS and CDR2 is FNYEAQ. The CDR3, as DNA: TGTGCCAGCAGCTTGTCCGGGGACACTGAAGCTTTCTTT. Translated, it gives CASSLSGDTEAFF.

The chain uses TRBV7-2 and TRBJ2-3; D is perhaps TRBD2 (6 bases). Trimming left V 4 bases short and J 3 bases short, with 14 bases between. The CDR3 length is 15 residues. Germline CDR1 and CDR2: SGHTA and FQGNSA. The DNA of the CDR3 is TGTGCCAGCAGCTCCCAGCGGGCGCGGACAGATACGCAGTATTTT. Protein: CASSSQRARTDTQYF.

The J gene is TRBJ2-1, the V gene TRBV27; D possibly corresponds to TRBD1 (6 bases). In germline, CDR1 is MNHEY, CDR2 SMNVEV (reference sequence). The CDR3 is made up of 14 amino acids. V dropped 0 bases and J dropped 11 bases, with 14 bases sitting between them. The CDR3: CASSLSTGWRQQFF. CDR3 DNA: TGTGCCAGCAGTTTATCGACAGGCTGGCGGCAGCAGTTCTTC.

The chain recombines TRBV19 with TRBJ1-3; D is possibly TRBD1 (6 bases). V was clipped by 7 bases and J by 2 bases, with 18 bases between them. The germline V gene encodes CDR1 LNHDA and CDR2 SQIVND (reference sequence). The CDR3 spans 16 residues. The CDR3 reads CASKSGLGQPGNTIYF. The DNA for the CDR3 is TGTGCCAGTAAGTCGGGCTTAGGACAGCCTGGAAACACCATATATTTT.

This chain connects TRBV28 to TRBJ1-2; D call uncertain. Germline CDR1 and CDR2: MDHEN and SYDVKM. CDR3 length: 13 residues. With 4 bases removed from V and 1 base from J, the gap between germline ends came to 7 bases. In nucleotides, the CDR3 is TGTGCCAGCAGTTCGGACTTTAACTATGGCTACACCTTC. Protein sequence: CASSSDFNYGYTF.

The V call is TRBV21-1, the J call TRBJ2-5; the table's D call, TRBD1, has no DNA check behind it. TRBV21-1 is listed as a pseudogene. The CDR3 spans 16 residues. CDR3 amino acids: CASQPPAGGRVETQYF. CDR3 coding DNA: TGTGCCAGCCAACCCCCCGCTGGGGGCCGGGTTGAGACCCAGTACTTC.

The V call is TRBV6-4, the J call TRBJ2-3, with 9 bases that match TRBD2. CDR1 and CDR2 from the germline V gene are MRHNA and SNTAGT. J gave up 4 bases and V 0 bases, and 5 bases lay outside the gene matches. This CDR3 has 16 amino acids. In DNA, the CDR3 is TGTGCCAGCAGTGACTCTAGCGGGGGTACCCCAGATACGCAGTATTTT. Translated: CASSDSSGGTPDTQYF.

This clone was recorded once. The chain joins TRBV24-1 to TRBJ2-3, with D maybe TRBD2 (6 bases). The V end was cut by 9 bases, the J end by 1 base, with 16 bases between. This CDR3 has 15 residues. The germline CDR1 and CDR2 sequences are KGHDR and SFDVKD. DNA for the CDR3: TGTGCCACCGCCAAGGGACTTAGAGGCACAGATACGCAGTATTTT. Its translation: CATAKGLRGTDTQYF.